This T cell receptor (beta chain) came from a study of control samples from healthy donors and cancer patients. The V end lost 5 bases, the J end lost 3 bases, and 15 bases lay between the germline ends. There are 15 residues in the CDR3. Germline values: CDR1 MNHEY, CDR2 SVGAGI. Sequencing used immunoSEQ multiplex PCR; TCRdb keeps in-frame clones, though not all of them. The repertoire holds fewer than 110,000 clones, with around 89% as singletons. The TCR originated in a man under 40 in good health. Sequencing was carried out using blood. The chain employs TRBV6-5 and TRBJ2-3, with D possibly being TRBD1 or TRBD2 (5 bases each). CDR3 coding DNA: TGTGCCAGCAGTCGAGGGGCGCGAGCAACAGATACGCAGTATTTT. This codes for CASSRGARATDTQYF.